This entry lists 17 T cell receptor beta chains sequenced from one sample in a study of CD8+CD57+ T cells in acquired aplastic anemia. Profiling that covered TCR beta VDJ and CDR3 relied on genomic DNA as its template. TCRdb re-called the reads through MiXCR, storing one row per CDR3 protein. Among approximately 200,000 distinct CDR3 sequences, 64% were seen once, and the ten largest hold 46%. Sequencing used sorted CD4+, CD8+, or CD8+CD57+ T cells (not recorded which) from PBMCs. These receptors came from a human donor with severe aplastic anemia or a healthy control (not recorded which).

The V and J genes are TRBV7-3 and TRBJ2-5, with 10 positions matching TRBD2. CDR1 and CDR2 (germline): SGHTA, FQGTGA. The CDR3 sequence is 16 residues long. The J segment lost 4 bases and the V segment lost 3 bases, leaving 8 bases of the junction unmatched. In nucleotides, the CDR3 is TGTGCCAGCAGCTTTGTGTCTAGCGGGAGTACAGAGACCCAGTACTTC. Protein product: CASSFVSSGSTETQYF. The full variable domain, rest sourced from reference TRBV7-3 and TRBJ2-5, is GAGVSQTPSNKVTEKGKYVELRCDPISGHTALYWYRQSLGQGPEFLIYFQGTGAADDSGLPNDRFFAVRPEGSVSTLKIQRTERGDSAVYLCASSFVSSGSTETQYFGPGTRLLVL.

The rearrangement links TRBV5-6 to TRBJ2-1; 7 nucleotides agree with TRBD1. The CDR3 runs 15 residues. Trimming removed 3 bases from V and 2 bases from J; junction bases left unmatched: 5. Germline assignment: CDR1 SGHDT and CDR2 YYEEEE. The CDR3: CASSSPGQAYNEQFF. DNA of the CDR3: TGTGCCAGCAGCTCTCCCGGACAGGCCTACAATGAGCAGTTCTTC.

This clonotype was seen a handful of times. The chain joins TRBV2 to TRBJ2-1; D may be TRBD2 (6 bases). The ends were cut back, 4 bases at V and 6 bases at J, with 7 bases in the middle. The CDR3 consists of 12 residues. Per the germline V gene, CDR1 is SNHLY and CDR2 is FYNNEI. CDR3 bases: TGTGCCAGCAGTGTGGAGGGCAATGAGCAGTTCTTC. It yields the protein CASSVEGNEQFF.

This clonotype has a count of ten or more. The gene calls are TRBV12-3 or TRBV12-4 and TRBJ2-7; 9 positions agree with TRBD2. The V and J ends lost 4 bases and 7 bases, in that order; junction bases with no gene match: 2. The CDR3 covers 12 residues. The CDR3: CASSYTSGEQYF. CDR3 coding DNA: TGTGCCAGCAGTTATACTAGCGGGGAGCAGTACTTC.

The gene calls are TRBV12-3 or TRBV12-4 and TRBJ1-5, with D uncertain. Trimming removed 8 bases at V and 7 bases at J, with 6 bases between. The CDR3 contains 10 residues. The CDR3 loop is CASGRQPQHF. Written as DNA, the CDR3 is TGTGCCAGCGGAAGACAGCCCCAGCATTTT.

CDR3 sequence reads: CASNVIPGTQYF. As DNA, the CDR3 is TGTGCCAGCAACGTCATCCCGGGGACCCAGTACTTC. The genes are TRBV7-9 and TRBJ2-5; the D is unclear. Deletions cut 7 bases from V and 7 bases from J, with 13 bases between. The CDR3 consists of 12 residues. CDR1 is SEHNR and CDR2 is FQNEAQ in the germline V gene (reference sequence).

This chain connects TRBV6-6 to TRBJ2-7; 7 bases agree with TRBD1. The CDR3 spans 19 residues. The V gene end was trimmed by 5 bases and the J gene end by 1 base; junction bases not matched to a gene: 20. Germline assignment: CDR1 MNHNY and CDR2 SVGAGI (reference sequence). The CDR3 protein is CASSEARFRGSQGSYEQYF. CDR3 bases: TGTGCCAGCAGTGAAGCGCGGTTCAGGGGGTCACAAGGATCCTACGAGCAGTACTTC.

The V gene is TRBV5-1, the J gene TRBJ2-3, with D possibly TRBD2 on 5 matching bases. The CDR3 has 12 amino acids. Trimming removed 4 bases at V and 6 bases at J, with 9 bases between. Germline assignment: CDR1 SGHRS and CDR2 YFSETQ. In nucleotides, the CDR3 is TGCGCCAGCAGCACACTAGGGGATACGCAGTATTTT. It is translated as CASSTLGDTQYF.

This clonotype has a count of ten or more. The junction does not match germline at one end; this may be a read error. This chain links TRBV7-9 with TRBJ2-2; D is ambiguous. Germline assignment: CDR1 SEHNR and CDR2 FQNEAQ (reference sequence). The CDR3 totals 14 residues. The CDR3 sequence: CASSQERSSGELFF. CDR3 DNA sequence: TGCGCCAGCAGCCAAGAGAGGTCTTCCGGGGAGCTGTTTTTT.

Ten or more counts support this clonotype. CDR3 sequence: CASSLRGDYSNQPQHF. DNA for the CDR3: TGTGCCAGCAGCTTACGGGGGGATTATAGCAATCAGCCCCAGCATTTT. This chain links TRBV7-2 with TRBJ1-5; tentative D call: TRBD1 (5 bases). There are 16 residues in the CDR3. V lost 2 bases and J 0 bases, leaving 11 bases between the germline ends. Germline V lookup: CDR1 SGHTA, CDR2 FQGNSA.

This clonotype was observed many times. The chain links TRBV4-3 to TRBJ2-7; D unresolved. CDR1 is LGHNA and CDR2 is YSLEER in the germline V gene. CDR3 length equals 13 residues. Trimming took 1 base from V and 3 from J, leaving 7 bases between them. The DNA for the CDR3 is TGCGCCAGCAGCCAAGGCAGCGACTACGAGCAGTACTTC. Its translation is CASSQGSDYEQYF.

This clonotype was observed many times. The rearrangement links TRBV7-6 to TRBJ2-1; D gene unclear. Germline loops: CDR1 SGHVS, CDR2 FNYEAQ. CDR3 length: 15 amino acids. V lost 4 bases to trimming and J lost 5 bases, with 15 bases between them. The CDR3 DNA reads as TGTGCCAGCAGCTCCCTCTGGTATGGGGACAATGAGCAGTTCTTC. Translation: CASSSLWYGDNEQFF.

The CDR3 loop reads CASSLIAEQYF. CDR3 coding DNA: TGTGCCAGCAGTTTAATCGCCGAGCAGTACTTC. J is TRBJ2-7 and V is TRBV12-3 or TRBV12-4; D ambiguous. CDR3 length equals 11 residues. The V gene lost 2 bases and the J gene lost 6 bases, with 5 bases spanning the gap.

This clonotype was counted only a few times. The CDR3 region is CATSKGQEYTEAFF. CDR3 DNA sequence: TGTGCCACCAGCAAAGGACAGGAGTACACTGAAGCTTTCTTT. The rearrangement uses TRBV15 and TRBJ1-1, with TRBD1 identical over 7 bases. The CDR3 consists of 14 residues. The V gene's germline CDR1 is LNHNV and CDR2 YYDKDF (reference sequence). V dropped 4 bases and J dropped 3; count of bases not matched to a gene: 5.

This clonotype was detected ten times or more. V gene TRBV29-1 combines with J gene TRBJ1-4; D is ambiguous. V gave up 1 base and J gave up 6 bases, with 6 bases separating them. The length of the CDR3 is 12 residues. Germline assignment: CDR1 SQVTM and CDR2 ANQGSEA. The CDR3 coding sequence is TGCAGCGTTGAAGGGCAGGATGAAAAACTGTTTTTT. Amino acid sequence: CSVEGQDEKLFF.

The sample holds many counts of this clonotype. The chain is built from TRBV27 and TRBJ2-7, with D possibly being TRBD1 (6 bases). The germline CDR1 and CDR2 sequences are MNHEY and SMNVEV (reference sequence). The CDR3 consists of 14 residues. V dropped 5 bases and J dropped 6 bases, with 17 bases sitting between them. The CDR3 nucleotides read TGTGCCAGCAGTCCTCGGGACAAGGTGGGCGAGCAGTACTTC. It encodes CASSPRDKVGEQYF.

The chain couples TRBV19 to TRBJ1-2; D is ambiguous. The germline V gene encodes CDR1 LNHDA and CDR2 SQIVND (reference sequence). Deletions cut 7 bases from V and 4 bases from J, with 13 bases between. This CDR3 contains 13 residues. In nucleotides, the CDR3 is TGTGCCAGTAAGGCAGGCTCTGGCTATGGCTACACCTTC. This encodes CASKAGSGYGYTF.